These T cell receptor beta chains were read from a single sample in a study. TCRdb re-analysed the RT-PCR reads in MiXCR, keeping a single row per CDR3 protein. The sample lists fewer than 800,000 distinct CDR3 sequences, approximately 14% occurring once. The specimen was memory CD4+ T cells from blood. Receptors were obtained from a female donor in good health, serving as a healthy control. The CDR3 runs from the conserved cysteine through the conserved F or W. The D gene is left open where the match is weak.

>TRBJ2-3|TRBD2|TRBV20-1
CSSSARLAGRDTQYF
>TRBJ1-5|NA|TRBV11-2
CASSLDIYAPQHF
>TRBJ1-1|NA|TRBV9
CASSVAGAATEAFF
>TRBJ2-4|NA|TRBV25-1
CASSVGAGAKNIQYF
>TRBJ2-7|NA|TRBV5-1
CASSPSRGYEQYF
>TRBJ2-5|NA|TRBV6-2/TRBV6-3
CASSYSFRETQYF
>TRBJ1-2|NA|TRBV28
CASNGPLYGYTF
>TRBJ2-1|TRBD2|TRBV20-1
CSALGLAGLYNEQFF
>TRBJ1-4|NA|TRBV5-5
CASSWTASNEKLFF
>TRBJ2-1|NA|TRBV10-3
CAITSGSYNEQFF
>TRBJ2-1|TRBD2|TRBV28
CASSLFGGGTYNEQFF
>TRBJ1-1|NA|TRBV5-1
CASSLFSTVNTEAFF
>TRBJ1-5|TRBD1|TRBV5-1
CASSLDAGGNQPQHF
>TRBJ1-2|NA|TRBV20-1
CSARDPGRGYGYTF
>TRBJ2-1|NA|TRBV5-5
CASSQSLGPYNEQFF
>TRBJ1-1|NA|TRBV12-3/TRBV12-4
CASSFYTGAFF
>TRBJ1-5|TRBD1|TRBV20-1
CSARDRGTGINQPQHF
>TRBJ1-2|TRBD1|TRBV7-2
CASSLTRTGGGYTF
>TRBJ1-1|NA|TRBV5-1
CASSLMGPSSYTEAFF
>TRBJ2-2|NA|TRBV6-5
CASSPPRDLGELFF
>TRBJ2-1|TRBD2|TRBV4-1
CASSSGLGYEQFF
>TRBJ2-7|NA|TRBV4-3
CASSRAAGYEQYF
>TRBJ2-2|NA|TRBV10-3
CAISVQVGHTGELFF
>TRBJ2-1|TRBD2|TRBV5-1
CASSFGLVSYNEQFF
>TRBJ1-6|NA|TRBV27
CASSLYGVGQGSPLHF
>TRBJ2-7|NA|TRBV7-2
CASSPGGFGEQYF
>TRBJ1-2|TRBD1|TRBV29-1
CSVEVGQGQNYGYTF
>TRBJ2-7|TRBD1|TRBV20-1
CSAEGTGEAEQYF
>TRBJ2-6|NA|TRBV5-6
CASSPLGANVLTF